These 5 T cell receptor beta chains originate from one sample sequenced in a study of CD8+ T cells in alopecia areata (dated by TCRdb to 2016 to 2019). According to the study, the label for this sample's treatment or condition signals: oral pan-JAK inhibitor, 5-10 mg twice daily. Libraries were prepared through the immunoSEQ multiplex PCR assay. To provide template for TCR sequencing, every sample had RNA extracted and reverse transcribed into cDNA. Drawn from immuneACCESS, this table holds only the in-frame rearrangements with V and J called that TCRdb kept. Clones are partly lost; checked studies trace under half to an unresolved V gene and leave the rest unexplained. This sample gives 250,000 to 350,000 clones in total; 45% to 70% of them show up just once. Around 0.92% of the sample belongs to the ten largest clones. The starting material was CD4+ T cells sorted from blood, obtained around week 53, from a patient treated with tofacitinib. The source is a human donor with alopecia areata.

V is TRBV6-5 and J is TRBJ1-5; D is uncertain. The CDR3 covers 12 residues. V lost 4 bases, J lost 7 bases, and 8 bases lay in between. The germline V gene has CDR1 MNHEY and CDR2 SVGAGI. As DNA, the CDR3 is TGTGCCAGCAGTTCTCCGGGGCAGCCCCAGCATTTT. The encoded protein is CASSSPGQPQHF.

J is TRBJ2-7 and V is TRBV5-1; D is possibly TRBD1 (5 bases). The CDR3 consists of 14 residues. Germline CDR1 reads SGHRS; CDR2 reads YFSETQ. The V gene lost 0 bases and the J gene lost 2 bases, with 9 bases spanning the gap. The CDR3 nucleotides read TGCGCCAGCAGCTTGGTTCAGGGCGCCTACGAGCAGTACTTC. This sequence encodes CASSLVQGAYEQYF.

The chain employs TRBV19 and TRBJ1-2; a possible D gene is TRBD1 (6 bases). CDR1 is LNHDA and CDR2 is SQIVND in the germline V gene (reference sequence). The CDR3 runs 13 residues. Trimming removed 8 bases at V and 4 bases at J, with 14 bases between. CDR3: CASDSLQGYGYTF. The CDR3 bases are TGTGCCAGTGACAGCTTACAGGGCTATGGCTACACCTTC.

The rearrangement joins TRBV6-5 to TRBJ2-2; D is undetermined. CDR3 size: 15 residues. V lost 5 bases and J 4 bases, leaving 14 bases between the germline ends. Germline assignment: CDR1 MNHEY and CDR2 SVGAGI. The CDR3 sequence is CASSLPRRITGELFF. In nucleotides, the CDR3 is TGTGCCAGCAGTCTCCCACGTCGGATCACCGGGGAGCTGTTTTTT.

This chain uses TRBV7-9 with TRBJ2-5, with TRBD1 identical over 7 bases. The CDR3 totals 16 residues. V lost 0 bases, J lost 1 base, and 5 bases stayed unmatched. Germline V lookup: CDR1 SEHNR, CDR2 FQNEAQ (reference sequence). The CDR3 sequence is CASSLALGQAQETQYF. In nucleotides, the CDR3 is TGTGCCAGCAGCTTAGCCCTCGGACAGGCCCAAGAGACCCAGTACTTC. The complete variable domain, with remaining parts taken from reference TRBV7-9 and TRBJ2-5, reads DTGVSQNPRHKITKRGQNVTFRCDPISEHNRLYWYRQTLGQGPEFLTYFQNEAQLEKSRLLSDRFSAERPKGSFSTLEIQRTEQGDSAMYLCASSLALGQAQETQYFGPGTRLLVL.